The present T cell receptor (beta chain) was sequenced within a study of vaccination effects on CD4 cells after COVID-19. Study-wide background: Researchers obtained post-vaccine samples at a median of 72 days past the second dose.

Clones were read by immunoSEQ multiplex PCR, and TCRdb kept only the in-frame ones, dropping some. This table has some 70,000 clones, about 80% appearing once. After expansion with viral peptide pools in the ViraFEST assay, antigen-specific CD4+ T cells were sequenced. Following 10 days of culture, CD4+ T cells were isolated. Participants were given two doses of BNT162b2 or mRNA-1273 vaccine. Among the vaccine recipients, none had a prior SARS-CoV-2 infection, and nucleocapsid antibodies were negative. Every well housed around 2.1 million PBMC, which grew in culture alongside about 9.9 IU/ml IL-2 and 10 ug/ml peptides. A remark on this clone: The antigen is not known.

Germline V gene sequence: CDR1 SGHTA, CDR2 FQGTGA. The CDR3 sequence is 15 residues long. Trimming at V came to 2 bases and at J to 2 bases, leaving 3 bases not matched to a gene. This TCR derives from a human donor who received a COVID-19 vaccine. V and J are TRBV7-3 and TRBJ2-1, with 7 bases identical to TRBD2. The sample consisted of CD4+ T cells from PBMCs cultured with HCoV-229E spike peptides, taken after COVID-19 vaccination. For the CDR3, the DNA is TGTGCCAGCAGCTTATTGGGGGGGACCTACAATGAGCAGTTCTTC. Its translation: CASSLLGGTYNEQFF.